This T cell receptor (beta chain) was documented in a study of blood T cell repertoires in COVID-19. Study-level information: Sources were T cells, B-cell-depleted T cells, or PBMCs; the material itself was cDNA or gDNA.

V shed 4 bases and J shed 2 bases, with 25 bases lying between them. The CDR3 spans 19 residues. Germline V CDR1 and CDR2: SEHNR, FQNEAQ (reference sequence). In the source study's methods: Estimation of nucleated cell counts relied on the amplification of reference gene primers. This table comes from immunoSEQ multiplex PCR, and its TCRdb copy is limited to in-frame clones, with some not included. V and J calls and clone size are as listed in that table; D and trimming were resolved from the DNA. The repertoire has about 170,000 clones, 70% to 90% of them found once; the top ten carry 6.5% to 9%. This clone appeared a single time.

The TCR originated in a woman older than 75 with COVID-19, enrolled during active disease. Sequencing was done on a sample of peripheral blood. The chain has TRBV7-9 and TRBJ2-3; unclear D gene. DNA of the CDR3: TGTGCCAGCAGCTATTCTTTAAGCCGCCCAACCCTTAACACAGATACGCAGTATTTT. Its protein product is CASSYSLSRPTLNTDTQYF.